This T cell receptor (beta chain) was identified in a study of B cell selection in AIRE deficiency. The CDR3 has 16 residues. CDR1 and CDR2 from the germline V gene are SGHAT and FQNNGV. The V gene end was trimmed by 4 bases and the J gene end by 5 bases; junction bases not matched to a gene: 9. Method: immunoSEQ multiplex PCR; TCRdb's copy keeps in-frame clones and lacks some. The table includes 20,000 to 25,000 clones, 97% detected once. The sorted conventional CD4 T cells were gated as CD4+CD127+. This clonotype was obtained from a human donor with AIRE deficiency. V usage is TRBV11-2 and J usage is TRBJ2-3; 10 nucleotides line up with TRBD2. Material for sequencing was conventional CD4+ T cells sorted from PBMCs. CDR3 amino acids: CASSYPAGGIQDTQYF. For the CDR3, the DNA is TGTGCCAGCAGCTACCCAGCGGGAGGGATACAAGATACGCAGTATTTT.